Listed below are T cell receptor beta chains from one sample, sequenced in a study of cytomegalovirus exposure and HLA in healthy donors. Generated by immunoSEQ multiplex PCR, the TCRdb table keeps only in-frame clones and is missing some. The sample holds almost 65,000 clones; around 89% are singletons and the top ten take 1.7%. Sequencing was performed on PBMCs. Receptors were obtained from a woman aged 18-30 years in good health and CMV-seronegative. Both conserved end residues are part of each CDR3. The D gene is left open where the match is weak. Rows give clone size only sometimes, using once, few, many, or a class for an expanded clone.

CDR3 length	V gene	clone size	J gene	D gene	CDR3 DNA	CDR3 protein
11	TRBV19	.	TRBJ1-1	.	TGTGCCAGTAGTGCGTCCTCTCCAGCTTTCTTT	CASSASSPAFF
13	TRBV5-1	.	TRBJ2-5	TRBD2	TGCGCCAGCAGTAGCGGGGGCCGAGAGACCCAGTACTTC	CASSSGGRETQYF
15	TRBV5-5	.	TRBJ1-5	TRBD1	TGTGCCAGCAGCTTGGTAGGGGGCGACAATCAGCCCCAGCATTTT	CASSLVGGDNQPQHF
15	TRBV28	.	TRBJ1-4	.	TGTGCCAGCAGTTCCTTCAGGGGATGGGTTGAAAAACTGTTTTTT	CASSSFRGWVEKLFF
16	TRBV7-2	.	TRBJ1-3	TRBD1	TGTGCCAGCAGCTCCCGGGACAGCATCTCTGGAAACACCATATATTTT	CASSSRDSISGNTIYF
13	TRBV5-1	.	TRBJ1-1	.	TGCGCCAGCAGCTTGGGGGGGGGCACTGAAGCTTTCTTT	CASSLGGGTEAFF
17	TRBV28	.	TRBJ1-6	.	TGTGCCAGCAGTTCAACAGGGCCGAGCTCCTATAATTCACCCCTCCACTTT	CASSSTGPSSYNSPLHF
14	TRBV10-2	once	TRBJ2-2	TRBD2	TGCGCCAGCAGGGCTAGCGGGAGCTCCGGGGAGCTGTTTTTT	CASRASGSSGELFF
19	TRBV21-1	.	TRBJ2-3	.	TGTGCCAGCAGCCCCCGGTATAAGACTAGCGAGAAGGGGTCGGATACGCAGTATTTT	CASSPRYKTSEKGSDTQYF
18	TRBV4-3	.	TRBJ2-3	TRBD2	TGCGCCAGCAGCCAAGATCTTCCTAGCGGGGGATTCACAGATACGCAGTATTTT	CASSQDLPSGGFTDTQYF
11	TRBV11-2	few	TRBJ2-7	.	TGTGCCAGCAGCTCAGGGTTGCTGCAGTACTTC	CASSSGLLQYF
15	TRBV19	medium-sized	TRBJ2-2	TRBD1	TGTGCCAGTAGGGAAGGGGGCAGGGACACCGGGGAGCTGTTTTTT	CASREGGRDTGELFF
12	TRBV10-1	.	TRBJ1-1	TRBD1	TGCGCCAGCAGTGACGGGACAGTTGAAGCTTTCTTT	CASSDGTVEAFF
14	TRBV5-1	.	TRBJ1-1	.	TGCGCCAGCAGCCCGACAGGTAAGGACACTGAAGCTTTCTTT	CASSPTGKDTEAFF
15	TRBV5-4	few	TRBJ2-7	.	TGTGCCAGCAGCCCCCCGCGGGGAGGACCCTTCCAGCAGTACTTC	CASSPPRGGPFQQYF
16	TRBV7-9	.	TRBJ2-1	TRBD2	TGTGCCAGCAGCTTATATGTAGCGGGGGGCTTAAATGAGCAGTTCTTC	CASSLYVAGGLNEQFF
20	TRBV9	.	TRBJ2-1	TRBD2	TGTGCCAGCAGCGTAGGGGGAACTAGCGGGAGTGTTTGGGGTCACAATGAGCAGTTCTTC	CASSVGGTSGSVWGHNEQFF
13	TRBV6-8	.	TRBJ2-2	.	TGTGCCAGCGCCGCCGAGGTCACCGGGGAGCTGTTTTTT	CASAAEVTGELFF
16	TRBV6-5	.	TRBJ1-5	.	TGTGCCAGCAGTTACGGAGGACCTTATAGCAATCAGCCCCAGCATTTT	CASSYGGPYSNQPQHF
16	TRBV7-8	.	TRBJ2-2	.	TGTGCCAGCAGCTTAGGGGGCGGCAAGAACACCGGGGAGCTGTTTTTT	CASSLGGGKNTGELFF
17	TRBV29-1	.	TRBJ2-1	TRBD2	TGCAGCGTTTTCGGACTAGCGGGAGGGCTGGGGTACAATGAGCAGTTCTTC	CSVFGLAGGLGYNEQFF
15	TRBV5-1	.	TRBJ2-7	.	TGCGCCAGCAGCCCGACGGGACAAGTCTCCTACGAGCAGTACTTC	CASSPTGQVSYEQYF
14	TRBV29-1	.	TRBJ2-5	.	TGCAGCGTTGAGAGCCCCGGGGTGGACGAGACCCAGTACTTC	CSVESPGVDETQYF
14	TRBV5-1	.	TRBJ2-5	.	TGCGCCAGCACAGGGCAGGCCGCCCAAGAGACCCAGTACTTC	CASTGQAAQETQYF
17	TRBV28	.	TRBJ1-4	TRBD1	TGTGCCAGCAGTTACCTAGAACCGGGACAGGGGGATGAGAAACTGTTTTTT	CASSYLEPGQGDEKLFF
12	TRBV6-5	once	TRBJ1-2	TRBD1	TGTGCCAGCAGCCAGACAGGGGCTGGCTACACCTTC	CASSQTGAGYTF
12	TRBV19	.	TRBJ2-5	TRBD2	TGTGCCAGTAGCGGGGGGGGCGAGACCCAGTACTTC	CASSGGGETQYF
15	TRBV5-6	.	TRBJ2-5	.	TGTGCCAGCAGCTTGTCGGCTTACAGGAAAGAGACCCAGTACTTC	CASSLSAYRKETQYF
13	TRBV6-1	.	TRBJ1-2	.	TGTGCCAGCAGTGAGGAGGGTCTGGGTGGCTACACCTTC	CASSEEGLGGYTF
15	TRBV7-9	.	TRBJ2-7	.	TGTGCCAGCAGCCGGGAGACATTCGAAGGCTACGAGCAGTACTTC	CASSRETFEGYEQYF
15	TRBV11-3	.	TRBJ2-1	.	TGTGCCAGCAGCCGCAACGGGATGGACCCAAATGAGCAGTTCTTC	CASSRNGMDPNEQFF
15	TRBV25-1	.	TRBJ2-1	.	TGTGCCAGCAGTGAATCAGCAACAGACCATAATGAGCAGTTCTTC	CASSESATDHNEQFF
15	TRBV30	.	TRBJ1-5	.	TGTGCCTGGAGTGTACTGGGAGGGGGCAATCAGCCCCAGCATTTT	CAWSVLGGGNQPQHF
14	TRBV19	.	TRBJ2-7	.	TGTGCCAGTAGTCCTAGTCGGGGTACCTACGAGCAGTACTTC	CASSPSRGTYEQYF
15	TRBV7-9	.	TRBJ2-7	TRBD2	TGTGCCAGCAGCAAGGGACTAGCGGGACTCTACGAGCAGTACTTC	CASSKGLAGLYEQYF
16	TRBV5-1	.	TRBJ2-3	TRBD2	TGCGCCAGCAGCTGGACTAGCGGGAGAATCGCAGATACGCAGTATTTT	CASSWTSGRIADTQYF
20	TRBV27	.	TRBJ2-1	TRBD2	TGTGCCAGCAGTCCTCCCCCGGGACTAGCGGAACCTTTGTCCTACAATGAGCAGTTCTTC	CASSPPPGLAEPLSYNEQFF
15	TRBV7-9	.	TRBJ2-7	TRBD2	TGTGCCAGCAGTTTTCTAGCGGGAGGAACCTACGAGCAGTACTTC	CASSFLAGGTYEQYF
14	TRBV7-3	.	TRBJ2-1	.	TGTGCCAGCAGTGAGGGGGGGTCCTACAATGAGCAGTTCTTC	CASSEGGSYNEQFF
15	TRBV4-3	.	TRBJ2-5	.	TGCGCCAGCAGCCAAGATATTCACACCATGGCGACCCAGTACTTC	CASSQDIHTMATQYF
17	TRBV5-1	.	TRBJ2-5	.	TGCGCCAGCAGCTTGGCGGGGAGCGGCCATGGCGGGGAGACCCAGTACTTC	CASSLAGSGHGGETQYF
16	TRBV28	.	TRBJ2-3	.	TGTGCCAGCAGATGGAGGGGGCGCATGTTAGGAGATACGCAGTATTTT	CASRWRGRMLGDTQYF
14	TRBV7-9	.	TRBJ2-7	TRBD2	TGTGCCAGCAGCCCGGGACTAGCGGGAAGCGAGCAGTACTTC	CASSPGLAGSEQYF
15	TRBV11-2	.	TRBJ1-2	TRBD1	TGTGCCAGCAGCTTAGGGACAGGGGAAGGAAGAGGCTACACCTTC	CASSLGTGEGRGYTF
14	TRBV9	.	TRBJ2-7	TRBD2	TGTGCCAGCAGCGTAGCTAGCGGCCCCTACGAGCAGTACTTC	CASSVASGPYEQYF
13	TRBV2	.	TRBJ2-3	.	TGTGCCAGCAGACCGGGAAGGAAAGATACGCAGTATTTT	CASRPGRKDTQYF
14	TRBV11-2	.	TRBJ1-3	.	TGTGCCAGCAGCTTAGCAGGGTCAGGAAACACCATATATTTT	CASSLAGSGNTIYF
17	TRBV7-6	.	TRBJ2-7	TRBD2	TGTGCCAGCAGCTTAGGACCGGGAGGCCAGGGCTCCTACGAGCAGTACTTC	CASSLGPGGQGSYEQYF
15	TRBV6-4	once	TRBJ2-3	TRBD2	TGTGCCAGCAGTGGACTAGCGGGGGGCACAGATACGCAGTATTTT	CASSGLAGGTDTQYF
12	TRBV2	.	TRBJ2-1	TRBD1	TGTGCCAGCAGTTCAAGCCAGGGGGTACAGTTCTTC	CASSSSQGVQFF
15	TRBV11-2	few	TRBJ2-7	TRBD1	TGTGCCAGCAGCCAAACTAGGACAGGGGGGCACGAGCAGTACTTC	CASSQTRTGGHEQYF
15	TRBV6-5	.	TRBJ2-3	TRBD1	TGTGCCAGCAGCGAATGGGACAGAAACACAGATACGCAGTATTTT	CASSEWDRNTDTQYF
14	TRBV15	.	TRBJ1-6	.	TGTGCCACCAGCAGAGATCCAGGGTACCCACCCCTCCACTTT	CATSRDPGYPPLHF
18	TRBV18	.	TRBJ2-6	TRBD1	TGTGCCAGCACGTCTACCGGGCAGGGGGCGGCTGGGGCCAACGTCCTGACTTTC	CASTSTGQGAAGANVLTF
16	TRBV14	.	TRBJ1-2	TRBD1	TGTGCCAGCAGTATACGGACAGGGAGGTCCAACTATGGCTACACCTTC	CASSIRTGRSNYGYTF